This T cell receptor (beta chain) derives from a study of shared clonotypes between healthy human individuals. Study observations and caveats: The study generally estimated greater richness for naive than memory subsets. Depth of sequencing was expected to influence donor clonotype sharing.

Subsets obtained from CD4+ cells comprised CD45RA+ naive and CD45RA-negative memory cells. A note on this clone: Its antigen remains unknown.

Libraries were prepared by immunoSEQ multiplex PCR; TCRdb keeps only in-frame clonotypes and omits some of them. The sample lists about 2 million clones, around 95% occurring once. This clonotype was obtained from a man between 18 and 29 years old in good health. The sequenced sample was naive CD4+ T cells sorted from blood. Subset meaning: CD45RA+ positively selected.

The CDR3 loop reads CAWSPDRPNNSPLHF. For the CDR3, the DNA is TGTGCCTGGTCCCCGGACAGACCCAATAATTCACCCCTCCACTTT. V usage is TRBV30 and J usage is TRBJ1-6; a possible D gene is TRBD1 (6 bases). The V end lost 5 bases, the J end lost 5 bases, and 16 bases lay between the germline ends. This CDR3 comprises 15 residues. Germline lookup yields CDR1 GTSNPN and CDR2 SVGIG (reference sequence).